This T cell receptor (beta chain) was documented in a study of blood T cells in healthy people across ages. This clonotype has a handful of counts. Primers used in a second PCR of roughly 7 to 12 cycles were a sample-barcoded 5' primer and a J-beta primer mix. One entry per CDR3 protein results from TCRdb running MiXCR on the 5' RACE reads. The sample has about 1.5 million distinct CDR3 sequences; about 45% are singletons. The ends were cut back, 4 bases at V and 7 bases at J, with 11 bases in the middle. CDR1 SQVTM and CDR2 ANQGSEA come from the germline V gene. CDR3 size: 11 residues. Sequencing was done on a sample of blood. J is TRBJ2-7 and V is TRBV29-1, with D unclear. The receptor was derived from a young woman in good health. CDR3 loop: CSVALVREQYF. CDR3 nucleotide sequence: TGCAGCGTTGCTTTGGTTAGGGAGCAGTACTTC.